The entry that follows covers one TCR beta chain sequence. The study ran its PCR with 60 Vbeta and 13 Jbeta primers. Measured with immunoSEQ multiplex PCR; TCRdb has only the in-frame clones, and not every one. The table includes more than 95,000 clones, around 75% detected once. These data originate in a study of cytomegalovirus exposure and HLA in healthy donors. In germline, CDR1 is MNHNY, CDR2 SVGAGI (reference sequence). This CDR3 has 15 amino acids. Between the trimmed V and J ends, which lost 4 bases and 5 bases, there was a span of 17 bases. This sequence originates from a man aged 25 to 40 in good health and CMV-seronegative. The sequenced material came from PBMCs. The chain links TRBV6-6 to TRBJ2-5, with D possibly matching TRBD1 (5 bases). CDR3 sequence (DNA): TGTGCCAGCAGTTCCCTTAGGGGCGTTATGGAGACCCAGTACTTC. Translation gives CASSSLRGVMETQYF.